The T cell receptor (beta chain) described here comes from a study of T cells in Graves' hyperthyroidism and ophthalmopathy. There are many counts of this clonotype. The investigators amplified TCR beta CDR3 regions from RNA transcripts. The HTBI primer set served for first-round RT-PCR of the TCR CDR3. TCRdb re-called the multiplex PCR reads through MiXCR, storing one row per CDR3 protein. This table has just under 750,000 distinct CDR3 sequences, around 40% appearing once. Sequenced: blood. The TCR was taken from a woman between 40 and 50 years old with Graves' hyperthyroidism.

This chain's CDR3 is CATRQGSSPTQYF. Written as DNA, the CDR3 is TGTGCCACCAGACAGGGATCCTCGCCGACCCAGTACTTC. The chain combines TRBV24-1 with TRBJ2-5; a weak D match, TRBD1 (6 bases). Germline V CDR1 and CDR2: KGHDR, SFDVKD. The CDR3 extends over 13 amino acids. V lost 7 bases and J 7 bases, leaving 15 bases between the germline ends.